This TCR beta chain emerged from a study of blood T cell repertoires in COVID-19. Across the study: Both acute and convalescent COVID-19 samples were obtained from the United States, Italy and Spain. T cells, B-cell-depleted T cells, or PBMCs supplied cDNA or gDNA.

V lost 2 bases, J lost 2 bases, and 6 bases lay in between. CDR1 is SGHDN and CDR2 is FVKESK in the germline V gene. The CDR3 is 14 amino acids. This clone was detected once. Generated by immunoSEQ multiplex PCR, the TCRdb table keeps only in-frame clones and is missing some. This sample carries 95,000 to 100,000 clones, around 80% of them seen once, and the ten largest clones take over 9.5%. The J gene is TRBJ2-2, the V gene TRBV14; D gene uncertain. The receptor was isolated from a man between 65 and 85 years old with acute or convalescent COVID-19. The material sequenced was peripheral blood. CDR3 sequence: CASSQQANTGELFF. CDR3 nucleotides: TGTGCCAGCAGCCAACAGGCTAACACCGGGGAGCTGTTTTTT.